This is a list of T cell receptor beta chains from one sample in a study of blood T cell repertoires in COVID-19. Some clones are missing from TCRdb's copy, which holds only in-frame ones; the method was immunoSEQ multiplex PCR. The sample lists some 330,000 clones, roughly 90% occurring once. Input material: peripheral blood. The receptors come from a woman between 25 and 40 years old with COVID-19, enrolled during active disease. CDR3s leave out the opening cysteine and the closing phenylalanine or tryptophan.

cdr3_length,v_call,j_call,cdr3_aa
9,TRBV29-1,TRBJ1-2,SVVLGVLYT
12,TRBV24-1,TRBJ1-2,ATSPDSLNYGYT
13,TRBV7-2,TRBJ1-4,ASSPNGATNEKLF
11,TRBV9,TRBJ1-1,ASSVEVRTEAF
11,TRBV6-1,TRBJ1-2,ASSEVGHDGYT
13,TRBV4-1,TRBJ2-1,ASSPQRGAYNEQF
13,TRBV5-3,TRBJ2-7,ARDYIAGHSYEQY
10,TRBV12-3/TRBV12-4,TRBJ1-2,ASSSPGTPSH
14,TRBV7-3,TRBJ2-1,ASSLFGTGVVNEQF
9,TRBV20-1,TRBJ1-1,SVPENTEAF
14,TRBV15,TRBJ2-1,ATSRDKGVRYNEQF
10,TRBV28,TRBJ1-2,ASAPPRGGYT
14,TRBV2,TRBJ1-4,ATRTGVFLANEKLF
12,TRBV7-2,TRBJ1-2,ASSSRGRGTGYT
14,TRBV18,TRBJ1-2,ASSSGTGSRAYGYT
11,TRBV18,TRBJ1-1,ASSPLGGTEAF
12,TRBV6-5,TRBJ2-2,ASHDREVGGELF
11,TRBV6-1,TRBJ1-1,ASSERQGTEAF
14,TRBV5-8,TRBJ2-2,ASSYDRGHRAGELF
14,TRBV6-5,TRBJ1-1,ASSYRRRRGNTEAF
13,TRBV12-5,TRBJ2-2,ASGSYSGGTGELF
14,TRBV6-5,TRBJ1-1,ASSSILTGGNTEAF
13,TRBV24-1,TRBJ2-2,ATRETRGNTGELF
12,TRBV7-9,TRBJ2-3,ASSFLTVTDTQY
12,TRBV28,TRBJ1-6,ASTPGGGSSPLH
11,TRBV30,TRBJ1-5,AWSVGGNQPQH
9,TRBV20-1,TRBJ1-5,SASGNQPQH
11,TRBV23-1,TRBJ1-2,ASSVDRLYGYT
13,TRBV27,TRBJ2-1,ASTVSGGPHNEQF
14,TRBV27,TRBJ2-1,ASSSPLAGGMNEQF
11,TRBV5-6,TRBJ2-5,ASSQQGLETQY
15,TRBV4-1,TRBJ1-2,ASSQDLWDREIYGYT
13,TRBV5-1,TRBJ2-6,ASSSLTGEPNVLT
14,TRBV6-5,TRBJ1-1,ASSYSRYRMNTEAF
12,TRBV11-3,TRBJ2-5,ASSLDLQQETQY
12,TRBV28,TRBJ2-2,ASSLLANTGELF
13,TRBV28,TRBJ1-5,ASSLPGGSNQPQH
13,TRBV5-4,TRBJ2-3,ASSPAGVGTDTQY
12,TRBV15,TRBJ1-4,ATSRQGVQEKLF
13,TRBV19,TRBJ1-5,ASSRGQGAYQPQH
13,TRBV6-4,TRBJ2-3,ASSGTSGGTDTQY
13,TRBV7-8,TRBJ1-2,ASSLVVDSNYGYT
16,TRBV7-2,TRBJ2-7,ASSLSVTGMYGGFEQY
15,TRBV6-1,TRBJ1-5,ASRVVGGLYSNQPQH
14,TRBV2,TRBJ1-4,ASRDPLGALGEKLF
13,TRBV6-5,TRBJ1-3,ASSYSTAGGNTIY
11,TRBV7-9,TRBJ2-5,ASSLVGRRTQY
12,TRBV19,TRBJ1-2,ASSIEAGRNGYT
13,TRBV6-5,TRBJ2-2,ASRKDRGNTGELF
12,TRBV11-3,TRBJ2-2,ASSPIRGTGELF
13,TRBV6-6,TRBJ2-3,ASSWASGLADTQY
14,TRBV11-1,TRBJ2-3,ASSTDRGSGTDTQY
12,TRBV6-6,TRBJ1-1,ASSYSQTGIEAF
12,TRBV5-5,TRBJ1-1,ASSWTDSNTEAF
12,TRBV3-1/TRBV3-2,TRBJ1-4,ASSPRQGTEKLF
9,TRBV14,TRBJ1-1,ASSQRQEAF
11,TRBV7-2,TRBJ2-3,ASSPEARDTQY
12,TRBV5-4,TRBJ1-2,ASSPGQGRDGYT